This T cell receptor beta chain was observed in a study of OX40 agonist ivuxolimab in advanced cancers. Trimming took off 4 bases at V and 1 base at J, with 11 bases between the two ends. This CDR3 has 14 residues. Germline CDR1 and CDR2: LNHDA and SQIVND (reference sequence). This clone is a singleton in its sample. Assay used: immunoSEQ multiplex PCR; TCRdb lists only in-frame clones, some missing. The sample records roughly 28,000 clones, more than 75% being singletons. The TCR was taken from an adult with an advanced solid tumor such as melanoma, head and neck, liver or kidney cancer. Source: CD4+ or CD8+ T cells sorted from blood, taken in a trial of the OX40 agonist ivuxolimab. This chain links TRBV19 with TRBJ2-7; tentatively, D is TRBD1 or TRBD2 (5 bases each). Here the CDR3 DNA reads TGTGCCAGTAGTACCCGGGACGTTTCCTACGAGCAGTACTTC. Its translation is CASSTRDVSYEQYF.